The 23 T cell receptor beta chains below come from one sample, sequenced in a study of T cells in Graves' hyperthyroidism and ophthalmopathy. RNA transcripts served as the template for amplifying TCR beta CDR3 regions. The HTBI primer set drove a first-round RT-PCR of the TCR CDR3. Each CDR3 protein is one row after TCRdb ran MiXCR on the multiplex PCR reads. The data contain roughly 350,000 distinct CDR3 sequences, approximately 14% of them seen just once; the ten biggest clones take up 34%. The sequencing input was blood. These receptors originate from a woman aged 40 to 50 with Graves' ophthalmopathy.

This clonotype showed up just a few times. V gene TRBV7-8 combines with J gene TRBJ1-6; tentatively, D is TRBD1 (6 bases). V lost 0 bases and J lost 8, with 11 bases in between. Germline-derived CDR1 and CDR2 are SGHVS and FQNEAQ. The CDR3 sequence is 15 residues long. Written as DNA, the CDR3 is TGTGCCAGCAGCTTAGCGAGGGGGAGGGATTCACCCCTCCACTTT. Translated, it gives CASSLARGRDSPLHF.

Concerning this clonotype: The junction shows a germline mismatch at one end, possibly a read error. The chain joins TRBV2 to TRBJ2-5; D perhaps matches TRBD2 (5 bases). Germline loops: CDR1 SNHLY, CDR2 FYNNEI. CDR3 length: 10 amino acids. The DNA for the CDR3 is TGTGCCAGCAAATGGGAGACCAAGTACTTC. Translation: CASKWETKYF.

This clonotype was counted ten times or more. The chain joins TRBV2 to TRBJ2-1; D gene uncertain. CDR1 and CDR2 from the germline V gene are SNHLY and FYNNEI. V lost 5 bases to trimming and J lost 12 bases, with 14 bases between them. This CDR3 comprises 12 residues. CDR3 loop: CASSFSLVGQFF. For the CDR3, the DNA is TGTGCCAGCAGTTTCAGTCTGGTTGGGCAGTTCTTC.

This clonotype has ten or more counts. This chain uses TRBV27 with TRBJ1-2; TRBD1 agrees at 7 bases. The J segment lost 6 bases and the V segment lost 5 bases, leaving 12 bases of the junction unmatched. The germline CDR1 and CDR2 sequences are MNHEY and SMNVEV (reference sequence). This CDR3 contains 15 residues. The CDR3 region is CASSPQARGGHGYTF. The CDR3 DNA sequence: TGTGCCAGCAGTCCACAGGCCAGGGGGGGCCATGGCTACACCTTC.

This clonotype has at least ten counts. The chain uses TRBV10-3 and TRBJ2-7; D is uncertain. CDR3 length equals 14 residues. Between the trimmed V and J ends, which lost 5 bases and 5 bases, there was a span of 16 bases. Germline CDR1 is ENHRY and CDR2 is SYGVKD. Written as DNA, the CDR3 is TGTGCCATCAGTTATAGCTCTCCGGTAGACGAGCAGTACTTC. The encoded protein is CAISYSSPVDEQYF.

This clonotype was seen many times. J is TRBJ2-7 and V is TRBV11-3; D is tentatively TRBD1 or TRBD2 (5 bases each). In germline, CDR1 is SGHNT, CDR2 YENEEA. The CDR3 is 12 amino acids. V was shortened by 8 bases and J by 2 bases, with 10 bases between the two germline ends. CDR3 coding DNA: TGTGCCAGCGAGGGGCGAGCCTACGAGCAGTACTTC. Protein product: CASEGRAYEQYF.

This clonotype occurred many times. The chain is built from TRBV12-3 or TRBV12-4 and TRBJ2-1, with 9 bases lining up with TRBD2. After removal of 5 bases from V and 6 bases from J, the junction contained 8 bases not matched to a gene. The length of the CDR3 is 15 residues. The DNA for the CDR3 is TGTGCCAGCAGTCCTAGCGGGAACATCCCCAATGAGCAGTTCTTC. Translation: CASSPSGNIPNEQFF.

This clonotype was found many times. The V gene is TRBV7-9, the J gene TRBJ2-5, with 9 bases aligning to TRBD1. The germline V gene encodes CDR1 SEHNR and CDR2 FQNEAQ (reference sequence). This CDR3 comprises 15 residues. V was pared by 5 bases and J by 5 bases, with 9 bases of the junction left unmatched. This chain's CDR3 is CASSALTGGWETQYF. Here the CDR3 DNA reads TGTGCCAGCAGCGCGCTAACAGGGGGCTGGGAGACCCAGTACTTC.

In regard to this clonotype: One end of the junction varies from germline; a read error may be responsible. This rearrangement joins TRBV10-3 to TRBJ1-1; D is uncertain. Germline-derived CDR1 and CDR2 are ENHRY and SYGVKD. The CDR3 has 14 amino acids. The CDR3: CAISQKSGNAEAFF. The DNA for the CDR3 is TGTGCCATCTCACAAAAAAGCGGGAACGCTGAAGCTTTCTTT.

The sample holds many counts of this clonotype. The chain is built from TRBV15 and TRBJ1-2; D not resolved. The CDR3 spans 14 residues. Per germline, CDR1 LNHNV and CDR2 YYDKDF (reference sequence). Between the trimmed V and J ends, which lost 0 bases and 7 bases, there was a span of 12 bases. The CDR3 coding sequence is TGTGCCACCAGCAGAGAACGAGGGATTACTGGCTACACCTTC. Translation: CATSRERGITGYTF.

This clonotype was seen only a few times. The chain has TRBV11-2 and TRBJ2-5; D is ambiguous. Germline V gene sequence: CDR1 SGHAT, CDR2 FQNNGV. The CDR3 runs to 16 residues. V was trimmed by 6 bases and J by 7 bases, leaving 24 bases between them. This CDR3 reads CASRPLDRTSTGTQYF. The CDR3 DNA reads as TGTGCCAGCAGACCACTGGATCGGACGAGTACGGGGACCCAGTACTTC.

This clonotype was seen a handful of times. The chain carries TRBV5-1 and TRBJ2-2; D is ambiguous. V lost 0 bases and J lost 5, with 11 bases in between. CDR3 size: 15 residues. CDR1 SGHRS and CDR2 YFSETQ come from the germline V gene. The CDR3 coding sequence is TGCGCCAGCAGCTTGGTCCTGGCCCTAACCGGGGAGCTGTTTTTT. This gives the protein CASSLVLALTGELFF.

This clonotype has at least ten counts. This rearrangement joins TRBV12-3 or TRBV12-4 to TRBJ2-5; D tentatively fits TRBD1 or TRBD2 (5 bases each). The V end lost 5 bases, the J end lost 1 base, and 11 bases lay between the germline ends. The CDR3 has 14 amino acids. DNA of the CDR3: TGTGCCAGCAGTCTAGATGGGGGCCAAGAGACCCAGTACTTC. Amino acids: CASSLDGGQETQYF.

The chain couples TRBV5-4 to TRBJ2-7; D might be TRBD1 (6 bases). CDR3 length equals 12 residues. V was cut by 4 bases and J by 7 bases, with 12 bases left in between. Per germline, CDR1 SGHNT and CDR2 YYREEE (reference sequence). CDR3 DNA: TGTGCCAGCAGCCAGTACGACAGGGAGCAGTACTTC. It translates to CASSQYDREQYF.

This clonotype was detected many times. The genes are TRBV19 and TRBJ2-3; D gene ambiguous. V lost 5 bases and J 2 bases, leaving 8 bases between the germline ends. Germline V gene sequence: CDR1 LNHDA, CDR2 SQIVND (reference sequence). The CDR3 has 13 amino acids. CDR3 sequence reads: CASSGSHTDTQYF. The CDR3 DNA sequence: TGTGCCAGTAGTGGGTCCCACACAGATACGCAGTATTTT. Supplemented by reference TRBV19 and TRBJ2-3, the full variable domain reads DGGITQSPKYLFRKEGQNVTLSCEQNLNHDAMYWYRQDPGQGLRLIYYSQIVNDFQKGDIAEGYSVSREKKESFPLTVTSAQKNPTAFYLCASSGSHTDTQYFGPGTRLTVL.

In its sample, this clonotype was seen many times. The chain has TRBV2 and TRBJ2-5; D is ambiguous. The germline V gene encodes CDR1 SNHLY and CDR2 FYNNEI. Trimming took off 1 base at V and 6 bases at J, with 0 bases between the two ends. This CDR3 is built from 10 residues. Here the CDR3 reads CASSEETQYF. For the CDR3, the DNA is TGTGCCAGCAGTGAAGAGACCCAGTACTTC.

This clonotype was observed at least ten times. This chain links TRBV7-9 with TRBJ2-7; D possibly uses TRBD1 or TRBD2 (5 bases each). Per germline, CDR1 SEHNR and CDR2 FQNEAQ (reference sequence). V was cut by 4 bases and J by 9 bases, with 22 bases left in between. The CDR3 sequence is 15 residues long. CDR3 in amino acids: CASSSSGAQSGGQYF. CDR3 nucleotides: TGTGCCAGCAGCTCCTCCGGGGCCCAGAGTGGTGGGCAGTACTTC.

The chain couples TRBV4-1 to TRBJ2-7; D remains unclear. This CDR3 comprises 13 residues. The V end was cut by 5 bases, the J end by 3 bases, with 11 bases between. Germline CDR1 is MGHRA and CDR2 is YSYEKL. Here the CDR3 reads CASSALQNYEQYF. In DNA form, the CDR3 reads TGCGCCAGCAGCGCTCTACAAAACTACGAGCAGTACTTC.

This clonotype was seen a few times. The CDR3 is CASSPSGIGNNEQFF. The CDR3 DNA follows: TGTGCCAGCTCACCATCCGGGATCGGCAACAATGAGCAGTTCTTC. The chain joins TRBV18 to TRBJ2-1, with D maybe TRBD2 (5 bases). CDR1 and CDR2 from the germline V gene are KGHSH and LQKENI. The V end lost 2 bases, the J end lost 5 bases, and 13 bases lay between the germline ends. This CDR3 has 15 residues.

There are many counts of this clonotype. The chain has TRBV27 and TRBJ2-7; a weak D match, TRBD2 (6 bases). There are 14 residues in the CDR3. Looked up from germline, CDR1 is MNHEY and CDR2 is SMNVEV (reference sequence). Deletions cut 2 bases from V and 8 bases from J, with 16 bases between. CDR3 DNA sequence: TGTGCCAGCAGTTTAGCCCCGCGGGCGGGGCAGCAGTACTTC. It translates to CASSLAPRAGQQYF.

The rearrangement uses TRBV4-1 and TRBJ1-2; 7 bases fit TRBD1. CDR3 size: 14 residues. From germline, CDR1 is MGHRA and CDR2 YSYEKL. V lost 1 base and J lost 9; bases outside the gene matches: 8. DNA for the CDR3: TGCGCCAGCAGCCAAGGGACAGGATCGGGAAGCTACACCTTC. Translated: CASSQGTGSGSYTF.

In this sample, this clonotype turned up many times. The genes are TRBV12-3 or TRBV12-4 and TRBJ1-6; 11 nucleotides match TRBD1. V was clipped by 3 bases and J by 6 bases; unmatched bases: 7. The CDR3 is 17 residues long. The CDR3 coding sequence is TGTGCCAGCAGTTTGGGGTGGACAGGGGGCTTTAATTCACCCCTCCACTTT. It specifies CASSLGWTGGFNSPLHF.

This clonotype was counted many times. The gene calls are TRBV7-9 and TRBJ2-3, with TRBD2 matching over 7 bases. CDR3 length: 15 residues. Germline V gene data show CDR1 as SEHNR and CDR2 as FQNEAQ (reference sequence). J gave up 8 bases and V 2 bases, and 10 bases lay outside the gene matches. CDR3 loop: CASSLLLGGSGTQYF. The DNA of the CDR3 is TGTGCCAGCAGCTTATTGCTCGGGGGGTCCGGTACGCAGTATTTT.